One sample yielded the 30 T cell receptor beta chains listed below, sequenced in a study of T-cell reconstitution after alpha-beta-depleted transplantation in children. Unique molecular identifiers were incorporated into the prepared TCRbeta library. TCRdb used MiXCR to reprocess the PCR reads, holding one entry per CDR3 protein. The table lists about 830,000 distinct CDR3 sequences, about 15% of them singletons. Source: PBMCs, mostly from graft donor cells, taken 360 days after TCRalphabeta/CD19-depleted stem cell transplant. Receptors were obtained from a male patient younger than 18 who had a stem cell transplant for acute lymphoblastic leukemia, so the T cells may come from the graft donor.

The CDR3 reads CASSERVAGAEDTQYF. In DNA, the CDR3 is TGCGCCAGCAGTGAGAGGGTAGCGGGAGCGGAAGATACGCAGTATTTT. The chain combines TRBV10-1 with TRBJ2-3; TRBD2 matches at 9 bases. CDR1 WNHNN and CDR2 SYGVQD come from the germline V gene (reference sequence). CDR3 length equals 16 residues. Losses at the gene ends were 2 bases for V and 5 bases for J; bases not matched to a gene: 8.

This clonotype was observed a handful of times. Here the CDR3 reads CASSLGTAYSPLHF. The CDR3 DNA sequence: TGTGCCAGCAGCTTAGGGACAGCTTATTCACCCCTCCACTTT. The chain carries TRBV7-9 and TRBJ1-6; weak D call: TRBD1 (6 bases). Per the germline V gene, CDR1 is SEHNR and CDR2 is FQNEAQ (reference sequence). CDR3 length: 14 amino acids. Trimming took off 1 base at V and 8 bases at J, with 9 bases between the two ends.

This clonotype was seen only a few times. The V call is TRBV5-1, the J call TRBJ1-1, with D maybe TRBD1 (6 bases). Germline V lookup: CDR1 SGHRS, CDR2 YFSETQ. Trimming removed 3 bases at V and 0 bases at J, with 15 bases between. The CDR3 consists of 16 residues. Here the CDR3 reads CASSSRSGALNTEAFF. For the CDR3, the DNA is TGCGCCAGCAGCTCCCGGTCGGGGGCCCTGAACACTGAAGCTTTCTTT.

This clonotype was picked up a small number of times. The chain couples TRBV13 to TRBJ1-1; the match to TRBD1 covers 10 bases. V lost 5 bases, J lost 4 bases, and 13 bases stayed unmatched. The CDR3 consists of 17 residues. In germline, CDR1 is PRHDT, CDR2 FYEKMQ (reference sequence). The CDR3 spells CASSVGDRGLLGTEAFF. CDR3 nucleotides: TGTGCCAGCAGCGTGGGGGACAGGGGCCTGCTAGGCACTGAAGCTTTCTTT.

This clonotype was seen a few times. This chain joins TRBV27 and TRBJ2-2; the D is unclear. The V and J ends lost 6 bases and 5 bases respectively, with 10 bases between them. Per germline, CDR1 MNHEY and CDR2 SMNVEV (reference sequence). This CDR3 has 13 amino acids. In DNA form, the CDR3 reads TGTGCCAGCAGGATACTGGGGACCGGGGAGCTGTTTTTT. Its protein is CASRILGTGELFF.

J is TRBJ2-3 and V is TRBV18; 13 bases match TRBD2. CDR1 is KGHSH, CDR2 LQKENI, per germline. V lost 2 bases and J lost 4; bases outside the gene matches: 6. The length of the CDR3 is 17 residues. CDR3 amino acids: CASSPSRTSGSPDTQYF. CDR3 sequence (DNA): TGTGCCAGCTCACCATCACGGACTAGCGGGAGTCCAGATACGCAGTATTTT.

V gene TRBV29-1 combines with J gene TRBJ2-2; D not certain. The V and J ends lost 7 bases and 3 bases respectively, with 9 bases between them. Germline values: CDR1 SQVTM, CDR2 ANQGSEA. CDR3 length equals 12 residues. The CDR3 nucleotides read TGCAGCGGGCGCCGCGACACCGGGGAGCTGTTTTTT. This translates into CSGRRDTGELFF.

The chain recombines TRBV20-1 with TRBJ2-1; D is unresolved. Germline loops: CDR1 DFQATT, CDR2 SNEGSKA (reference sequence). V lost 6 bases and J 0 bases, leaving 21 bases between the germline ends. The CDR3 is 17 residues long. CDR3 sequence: CSAIGAPRKSSYNEQFF. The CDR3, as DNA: TGCAGTGCAATCGGTGCCCCGCGAAAGAGCTCCTACAATGAGCAGTTCTTC.

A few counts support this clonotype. CDR3 in DNA: TGTGCCAGCAACCTGGGAAGAGGGGCTTTGATTAATGAAAAACTGTTTTTT. The encoded protein is CASNLGRGALINEKLFF. The V call is TRBV12-3 or TRBV12-4, the J call TRBJ1-4; D is possibly TRBD1 (5 bases). The CDR3 spans 17 residues. The V end was cut by 7 bases, the J end by 4 bases, with 22 bases between.

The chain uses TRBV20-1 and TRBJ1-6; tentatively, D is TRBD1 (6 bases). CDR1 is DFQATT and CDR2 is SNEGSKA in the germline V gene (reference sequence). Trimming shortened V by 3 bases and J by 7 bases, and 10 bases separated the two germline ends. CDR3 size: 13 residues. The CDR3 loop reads CSASPRGNSPLHF. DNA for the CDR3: TGCAGTGCTAGCCCCAGGGGAAATTCACCCCTCCACTTT.

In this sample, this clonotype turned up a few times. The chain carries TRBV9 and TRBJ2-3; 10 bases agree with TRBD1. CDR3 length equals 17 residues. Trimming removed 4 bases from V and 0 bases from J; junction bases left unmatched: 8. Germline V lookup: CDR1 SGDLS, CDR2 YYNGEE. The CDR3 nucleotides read TGTGCCAGCAGCTCCGGGACAGGGGCCCTAAGCACAGATACGCAGTATTTT. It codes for CASSSGTGALSTDTQYF.

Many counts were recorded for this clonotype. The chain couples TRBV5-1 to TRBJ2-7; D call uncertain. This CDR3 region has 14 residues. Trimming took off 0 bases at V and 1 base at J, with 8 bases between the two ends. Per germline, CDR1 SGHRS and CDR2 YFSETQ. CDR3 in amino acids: CASSLVTSSYEQYF. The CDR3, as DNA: TGCGCCAGCAGCTTGGTGACCAGTTCCTACGAGCAGTACTTC.

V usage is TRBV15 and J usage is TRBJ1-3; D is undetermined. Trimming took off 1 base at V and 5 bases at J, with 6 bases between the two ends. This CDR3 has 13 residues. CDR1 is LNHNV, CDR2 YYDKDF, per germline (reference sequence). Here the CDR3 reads CATSRARRNTIYF. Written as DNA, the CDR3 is TGTGCCACCAGCAGAGCTCGGCGAAACACCATATATTTT.

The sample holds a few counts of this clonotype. The CDR3 here is CASSQQDRGNSPLHF. The CDR3 nucleotides read TGCGCCAGCAGCCAACAGGACAGGGGGAACTCACCCCTCCACTTT. The rearrangement uses TRBV4-1 and TRBJ1-6, with 10 bases matching TRBD1. Per the germline V gene, CDR1 is MGHRA and CDR2 is YSYEKL. Trimming at V came to 2 bases and at J to 10 bases, leaving 5 bases not matched to a gene. This CDR3 is built from 15 residues.

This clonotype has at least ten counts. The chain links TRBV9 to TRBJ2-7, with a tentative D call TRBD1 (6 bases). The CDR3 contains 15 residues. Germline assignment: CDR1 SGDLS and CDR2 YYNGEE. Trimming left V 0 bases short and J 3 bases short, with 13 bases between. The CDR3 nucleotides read TGTGCCAGCAGCGTAGAGCCGGGACATTTCTACGAGCAGTACTTC. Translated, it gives CASSVEPGHFYEQYF.

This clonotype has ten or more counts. CDR3 nucleotides: TGCGCATTCCGGGACATAGGGCTTCGGGGCTACACCTTC. Protein: CAFRDIGLRGYTF. The V call is TRBV29-1, the J call TRBJ1-2; D perhaps matches TRBD1 (6 bases). The germline CDR1 and CDR2 sequences are SQVTM and ANQGSEA. CDR3 length equals 13 residues.

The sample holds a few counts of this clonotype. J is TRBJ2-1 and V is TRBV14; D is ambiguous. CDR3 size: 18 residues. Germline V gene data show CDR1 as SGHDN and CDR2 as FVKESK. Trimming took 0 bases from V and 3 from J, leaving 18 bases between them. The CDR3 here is CASSQDTLDTVLYNEQFF. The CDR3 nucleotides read TGTGCCAGCAGCCAAGATACTCTCGATACGGTCCTCTACAATGAGCAGTTCTTC.

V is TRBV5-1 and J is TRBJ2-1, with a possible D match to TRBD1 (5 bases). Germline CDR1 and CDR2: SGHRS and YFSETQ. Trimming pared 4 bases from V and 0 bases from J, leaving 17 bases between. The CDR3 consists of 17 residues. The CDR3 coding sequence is TGCGCCAGCAGCCGTCAGGGATCGAGTAGCTCCTACAATGAGCAGTTCTTC. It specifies CASSRQGSSSSYNEQFF.

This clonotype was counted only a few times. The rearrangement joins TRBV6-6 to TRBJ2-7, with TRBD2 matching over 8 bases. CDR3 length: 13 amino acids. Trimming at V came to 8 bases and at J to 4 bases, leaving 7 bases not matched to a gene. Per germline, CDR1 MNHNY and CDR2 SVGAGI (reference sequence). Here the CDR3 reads CASQRREGYEQYF. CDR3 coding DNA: TGTGCCAGCCAGCGACGGGAGGGGTACGAGCAGTACTTC.

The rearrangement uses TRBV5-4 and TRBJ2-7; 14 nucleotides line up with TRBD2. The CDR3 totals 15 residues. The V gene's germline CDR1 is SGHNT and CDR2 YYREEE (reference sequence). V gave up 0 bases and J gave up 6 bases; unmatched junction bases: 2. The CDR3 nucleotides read TGTGCCAGCAGCTTGGGGACTAGCGGGAGGAGCGAGCAGTACTTC. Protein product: CASSLGTSGRSEQYF.

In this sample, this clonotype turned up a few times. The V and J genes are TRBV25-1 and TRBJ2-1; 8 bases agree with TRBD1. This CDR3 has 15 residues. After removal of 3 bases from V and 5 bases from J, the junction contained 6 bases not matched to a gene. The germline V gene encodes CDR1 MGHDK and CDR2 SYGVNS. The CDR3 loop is CASSDRGLRNNEQFF. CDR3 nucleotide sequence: TGTGCCAGCAGTGACAGGGGGCTACGGAACAATGAGCAGTTCTTC.

CDR3 sequence: CASSDGTSGSWYQETQYF. CDR3 nucleotide sequence: TGCGCCAGCAGCGACGGGACTAGCGGGAGCTGGTACCAAGAGACCCAGTACTTC. The rearrangement joins TRBV5-1 to TRBJ2-5, with 14 bases fitting TRBD2. This CDR3 is built from 18 residues. V was pared by 4 bases and J by 0 bases, with 8 bases of the junction left unmatched. CDR1 and CDR2 (germline): SGHRS, YFSETQ.

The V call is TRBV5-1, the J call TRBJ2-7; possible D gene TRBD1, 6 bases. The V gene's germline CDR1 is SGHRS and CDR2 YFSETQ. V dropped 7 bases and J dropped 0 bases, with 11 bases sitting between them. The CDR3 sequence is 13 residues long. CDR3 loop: CASGRTDSYEQYF. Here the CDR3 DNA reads TGCGCCAGCGGAAGGACAGACTCCTACGAGCAGTACTTC.

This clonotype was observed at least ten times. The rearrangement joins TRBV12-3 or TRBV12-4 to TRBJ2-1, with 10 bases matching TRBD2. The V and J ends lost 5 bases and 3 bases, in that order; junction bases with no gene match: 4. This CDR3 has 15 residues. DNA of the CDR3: TGTGCCAGCAGTCCCCAGCGGGGGGGCTACAATGAGCAGTTCTTC. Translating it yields CASSPQRGGYNEQFF.

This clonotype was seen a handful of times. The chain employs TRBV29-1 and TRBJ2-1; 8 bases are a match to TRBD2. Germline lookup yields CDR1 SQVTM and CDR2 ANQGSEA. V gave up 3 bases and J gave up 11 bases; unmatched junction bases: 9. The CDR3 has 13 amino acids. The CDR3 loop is CSVDGTRGLKQFF. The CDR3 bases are TGCAGCGTTGACGGGACTAGAGGATTAAAGCAGTTCTTC.

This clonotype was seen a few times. The CDR3 nucleotides are TGCGCCAGCAGAAGCACAGGGCCCTCTGGAAACACCATATATTTT. Encoded protein: CASRSTGPSGNTIYF. The gene calls are TRBV10-2 and TRBJ1-3; D possibly corresponds to TRBD1 (6 bases). V shed 6 bases and J shed 0 bases, with 12 bases lying between them. The germline V gene has CDR1 WSHSY and CDR2 SAAADI. The CDR3 has 15 residues.

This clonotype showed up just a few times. CDR3 region: CSARPGAGLGSYEQYF. Here the CDR3 DNA reads TGCAGTGCTAGACCCGGCGCGGGGTTAGGATCCTACGAGCAGTACTTC. J is TRBJ2-7 and V is TRBV20-1; tentative D call: TRBD2 (6 bases). Between the trimmed V and J ends, which lost 2 bases and 1 base, there was a span of 18 bases. Germline CDR1 DFQATT, CDR2 SNEGSKA (reference sequence). The CDR3 has 16 amino acids.

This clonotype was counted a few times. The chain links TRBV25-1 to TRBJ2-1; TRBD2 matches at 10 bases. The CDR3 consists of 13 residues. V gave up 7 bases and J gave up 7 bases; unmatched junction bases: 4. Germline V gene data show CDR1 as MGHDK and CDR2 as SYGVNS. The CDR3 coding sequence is TGTGCCAGCATTCAGCGGGAGGGAAATGAGCAGTTCTTC. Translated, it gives CASIQREGNEQFF.

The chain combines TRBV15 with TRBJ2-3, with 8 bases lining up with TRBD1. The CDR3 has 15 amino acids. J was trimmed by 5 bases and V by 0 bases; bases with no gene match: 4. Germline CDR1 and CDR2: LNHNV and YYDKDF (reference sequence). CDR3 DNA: TGTGCCACCAGCAGAGATAACAGGGGGAAAGATACGCAGTATTTT. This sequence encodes CATSRDNRGKDTQYF.

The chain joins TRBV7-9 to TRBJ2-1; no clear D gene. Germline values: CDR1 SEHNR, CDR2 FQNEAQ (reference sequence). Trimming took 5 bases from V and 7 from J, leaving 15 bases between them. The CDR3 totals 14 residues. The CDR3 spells CASSPPLLPNEQFF. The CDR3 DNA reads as TGTGCCAGCAGCCCCCCCCTTCTTCCTAATGAGCAGTTCTTC.